This T cell receptor (beta chain) is drawn from a study of blood T cells in healthy people across ages. Points from the study as a whole: Naive CD4+ cells and diversity were both higher in long-lived donors than in aged donors.

Of note for this clonotype: Its target is unknown.

Sample-barcoded 5' priming and a J-beta primer mix drove a second PCR of roughly 6 to 12 cycles. Researchers report that a template-switch adaptor with 12 random nucleotides tagged each cDNA molecule. Each CDR3 protein is one row after TCRdb ran MiXCR on the 5' RACE reads. The sample yields 550,000 to 700,000 distinct CDR3 sequences, 27% seen once. Germline V CDR1 and CDR2: SGHAT, FQNNGV. Trimming removed 6 bases from V and 8 bases from J; junction bases left unmatched: 8. The CDR3 loop spans 14 amino acids. Material for sequencing was blood. This clonotype originated in a woman aged 70-85 years in good health. The chain has TRBV11-2 and TRBJ2-1, with 9 bases aligning to TRBD2. The CDR3 here is CASRNPGLADEQFF. In DNA form, the CDR3 reads TGTGCCAGCAGAAACCCGGGACTAGCTGATGAGCAGTTCTTC.